Listed below are T cell receptor beta chains from one sample, sequenced in a study of regulatory T cells in long-lasting Graves disease. Using its own MiXCR run on the multiplex PCR reads, TCRdb lists one record per CDR3 protein. The sample lists about 420,000 distinct CDR3 sequences; about 20% were seen once. The sequenced sample was peripheral blood mononuclear cells (PBMCs), obtained when the disease was refractory, from a patient treated with antithyroid drugs. The receptors were sampled from a female donor with Graves disease. The CDR3 runs from the conserved cysteine through the conserved F or W. A D gene is named only where the DNA matches it firmly. For some rows the clone size is stated as once, few or many, or as a class when expanded; others skip it.

v_call: TRBV15; clone_size: NA; j_call: TRBJ1-1; d_call: NA; cdr3_aa: CATSRAFQGEAFF; cdr3_nt: TGTGCCACCAGCAGAGCGTTCCAGGGGGAAGCTTTCTTT
v_call: TRBV20-1; clone_size: many; j_call: TRBJ2-7; d_call: NA; cdr3_aa: CSATGSARAEQYF; cdr3_nt: TGCAGTGCTACAGGGAGTGCTCGTGCGGAGCAGTACTTC
v_call: TRBV24-1; clone_size: many; j_call: TRBJ2-5; d_call: NA; cdr3_aa: CATSVPRQETQYF; cdr3_nt: TGTGCCACCAGTGTCCCAAGACAAGAGACCCAGTACTTC
v_call: TRBV7-9; clone_size: NA; j_call: TRBJ1-4; d_call: NA; cdr3_aa: CASSRRGETEEKLFF; cdr3_nt: TGTGCCAGCAGCCGTAGGGGAGAAACGGAGGAAAAACTGTTTTTT
v_call: TRBV7-9; clone_size: few; j_call: TRBJ2-5; d_call: NA; cdr3_aa: CASATEDRRVLETQYF; cdr3_nt: TGTGCCAGCGCTACCGAAGACAGGAGGGTTTTAGAGACCCAGTACTTC
v_call: TRBV12-3/TRBV12-4; clone_size: few; j_call: TRBJ1-1; d_call: TRBD1; cdr3_aa: CASSPGTGGFGEAFF; cdr3_nt: TGTGCCAGCAGCCCCGGGACAGGGGGCTTCGGTGAAGCTTTCTTT
v_call: TRBV15; clone_size: NA; j_call: TRBJ2-7; d_call: TRBD2; cdr3_aa: CATSRAPGTKAYEQYF; cdr3_nt: TGTGCCACCAGCAGAGCCCCCGGGACTAAGGCCTACGAGCAGTACTTC
v_call: TRBV14; clone_size: NA; j_call: TRBJ1-2; d_call: NA; cdr3_aa: CASSQPPGAGGYTF; cdr3_nt: TGTGCCAGCAGCCAACCCCCGGGGGCGGGGGGCTACACCTTC
v_call: TRBV28; clone_size: many; j_call: TRBJ2-7; d_call: NA; cdr3_aa: CASSRYRAAYEQYF; cdr3_nt: TGTGCCAGCAGTCGATACAGGGCCGCCTACGAGCAGTACTTC
v_call: TRBV12-3/TRBV12-4; clone_size: many; j_call: TRBJ2-5; d_call: NA; cdr3_aa: CASSFSSLETQYF; cdr3_nt: TGTGCCAGCAGTTTCTCTAGTCTGGAGACCCAGTACTTC
v_call: TRBV27; clone_size: few; j_call: TRBJ1-1; d_call: NA; cdr3_aa: CASSHRRGNTEAFF; cdr3_nt: TGTGCCAGCAGCCACCGACGGGGGAACACTGAAGCTTTCTTT
v_call: TRBV11-1; clone_size: few; j_call: TRBJ2-7; d_call: TRBD2; cdr3_aa: CASSSPGLAGGYEQYF; cdr3_nt: TGTGCCAGCAGCTCTCCGGGACTAGCGGGAGGCTACGAGCAGTACTTC
v_call: TRBV28; clone_size: many; j_call: TRBJ2-7; d_call: TRBD1; cdr3_aa: CASSFPRTGNSYEQYF; cdr3_nt: TGTGCCAGCAGTTTCCCCAGGACAGGGAATTCCTACGAGCAGTACTTC
v_call: TRBV20-1; clone_size: many; j_call: TRBJ1-2; d_call: NA; cdr3_aa: CSARFSGDGYTF; cdr3_nt: TGCAGTGCTAGATTCTCAGGAGACGGCTACACCTTC
v_call: TRBV6-1; clone_size: NA; j_call: TRBJ2-1; d_call: TRBD2; cdr3_aa: CASSTEGLAPYNEQFF; cdr3_nt: TGTGCCAGCAGTACGGAGGGACTAGCCCCCTACAATGAGCAGTTCTTC
v_call: TRBV15; clone_size: few; j_call: TRBJ1-1; d_call: NA; cdr3_aa: CATSRDLGGRLSGAFF; cdr3_nt: TGTGCCACCAGCAGAGATCTGGGGGGGCGACTCTCCGGAGCTTTCTTT
v_call: TRBV7-3; clone_size: NA; j_call: TRBJ2-2; d_call: NA; cdr3_aa: CASSLQARPGTGELFF; cdr3_nt: TGTGCCAGCAGCTTACAAGCGAGGCCCGGCACCGGGGAGCTGTTTTTT
v_call: TRBV20-1; clone_size: few; j_call: TRBJ2-2; d_call: NA; cdr3_aa: CSAPSRLGNTGELFF; cdr3_nt: TGCAGTGCACCGAGCCGACTTGGAAACACCGGGGAGCTGTTTTTT
v_call: TRBV7-8; clone_size: few; j_call: TRBJ2-2; d_call: NA; cdr3_aa: CASSLVGGGLSGELFF; cdr3_nt: TGTGCCAGCAGCTTAGTAGGAGGAGGGTTATCCGGGGAGCTGTTTTTT
v_call: TRBV7-9; clone_size: NA; j_call: TRBJ1-3; d_call: NA; cdr3_aa: CASSLADRHPTF; cdr3_nt: TGTGCCAGCAGCTTAGCCGACAGACACCCCACTTTT
v_call: TRBV6-5; clone_size: NA; j_call: TRBJ2-5; d_call: TRBD2; cdr3_aa: CASSYSLMRREGTKETQYF; cdr3_nt: TGTGCCAGCAGTTACTCGCTAATGAGGCGGGAGGGGACAAAAGAGACCCAGTACTTC
v_call: TRBV12-3/TRBV12-4; clone_size: many; j_call: TRBJ1-5; d_call: TRBD1; cdr3_aa: CASSPRTGSNQPQHF; cdr3_nt: TGTGCCAGCAGCCCCCGGACAGGAAGCAATCAGCCCCAGCATTTT
v_call: TRBV29-1; clone_size: few; j_call: TRBJ1-1; d_call: TRBD1; cdr3_aa: CSVERDRVNTEAFF; cdr3_nt: TGCAGCGTTGAGAGGGACAGGGTGAACACTGAAGCTTTCTTT
v_call: TRBV28; clone_size: NA; j_call: TRBJ2-5; d_call: NA; cdr3_aa: CASGFTGETQYF; cdr3_nt: TGTGCCAGCGGTTTCACGGGAGAGACCCAGTACTTC
v_call: TRBV19; clone_size: few; j_call: TRBJ1-2; d_call: NA; cdr3_aa: CASTRTNYGYTF; cdr3_nt: TGTGCCAGTACTCGGACTAACTATGGCTACACCTTC
v_call: TRBV28; clone_size: many; j_call: TRBJ1-5; d_call: TRBD1; cdr3_aa: CASSSRGRVQPQHF; cdr3_nt: TGTGCCAGCAGTTCCAGGGGGCGAGTTCAGCCCCAGCATTTT
v_call: TRBV20-1; clone_size: few; j_call: TRBJ2-7; d_call: NA; cdr3_aa: CSASVTERGSYEQYF; cdr3_nt: TGCAGTGCTAGTGTGACTGAGCGAGGCTCCTACGAGCAGTACTTC
v_call: TRBV7-9; clone_size: NA; j_call: TRBJ2-7; d_call: TRBD1; cdr3_aa: CASSSSTGPIHSYEQYF; cdr3_nt: TGTGCCAGCAGCTCCTCGACAGGGCCCATCCACTCCTACGAGCAGTACTTC